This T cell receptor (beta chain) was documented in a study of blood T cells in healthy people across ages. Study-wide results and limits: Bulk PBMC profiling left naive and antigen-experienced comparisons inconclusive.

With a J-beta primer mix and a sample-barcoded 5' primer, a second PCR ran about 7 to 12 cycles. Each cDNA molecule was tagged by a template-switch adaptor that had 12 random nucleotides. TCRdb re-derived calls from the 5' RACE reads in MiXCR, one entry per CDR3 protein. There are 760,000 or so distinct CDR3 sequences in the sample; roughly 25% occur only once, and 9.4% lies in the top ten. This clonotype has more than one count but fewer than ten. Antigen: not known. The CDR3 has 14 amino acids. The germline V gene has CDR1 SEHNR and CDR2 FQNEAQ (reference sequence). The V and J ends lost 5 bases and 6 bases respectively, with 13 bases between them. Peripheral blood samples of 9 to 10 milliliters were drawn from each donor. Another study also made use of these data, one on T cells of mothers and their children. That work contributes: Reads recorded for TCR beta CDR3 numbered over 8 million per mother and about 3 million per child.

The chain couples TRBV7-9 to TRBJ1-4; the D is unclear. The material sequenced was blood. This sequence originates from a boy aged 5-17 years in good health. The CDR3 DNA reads TGTGCCAGCAGCGAAGACAACCCAGATGAAAAACTGTTTTTT. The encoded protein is CASSEDNPDEKLFF.